These 28 T cell receptor beta chains were sequenced from one sample in a study of T cell clonotyping in hematopoietic cell transplantation. Assay used: immunoSEQ multiplex PCR; TCRdb lists only in-frame clones, some missing. Of 35,000 to 45,000 clones in the sample, 94% are singletons; the top ten hold around 0.85%. Specimen: peripheral blood mononuclear cells. All receptors come from a woman in her forties or fifties in good health. Some clones in this sample may be carry-over from other donors' samples.

This rearrangement joins TRBV29-1 to TRBJ2-2; tentatively, D is TRBD1 (6 bases). V gave up 3 bases and J gave up 5 bases, with 10 bases separating them. This CDR3 spans 13 amino acids. Germline-derived CDR1 and CDR2 are SQVTM and ANQGSEA. The CDR3 here is CSVDRGRTGELFF. The CDR3, as DNA: TGCAGCGTTGACAGGGGACGAACCGGGGAGCTGTTTTTT.

This chain links TRBV7-6 with TRBJ2-7; D is undetermined. CDR1 is SGHVS, CDR2 FNYEAQ, per germline. The V end lost 2 bases, the J end lost 2 bases, and 13 bases lay between the germline ends. The CDR3 sequence is 15 residues long. As DNA, the CDR3 is TGTGCCAGCAGCTTACTGGCCGGTCCTACCTACGAGCAGTACTTC. Translating it yields CASSLLAGPTYEQYF.

V is TRBV9 and J is TRBJ1-1; D is perhaps TRBD1 (5 bases). Germline CDR1 SGDLS, CDR2 YYNGEE. Trimming took 0 bases from V and 1 from J, leaving 7 bases between them. The CDR3 contains 14 residues. The chain's CDR3 is CASSVGQGNTEAFF. CDR3 nucleotides: TGTGCCAGCAGCGTAGGGCAGGGGAACACTGAAGCTTTCTTT.

The chain is built from TRBV29-1 and TRBJ2-3; no clear D. Trimming took 4 bases from V and 1 from J, leaving 9 bases between them. The germline V gene has CDR1 SQVTM and CDR2 ANQGSEA. The length of the CDR3 is 13 residues. The CDR3 reads CSVVALGTDTQYF. CDR3 nucleotide sequence: TGCAGCGTTGTAGCTTTAGGCACAGATACGCAGTATTTT.

The V call is TRBV5-6, the J call TRBJ2-6; no definite D call. The CDR3 covers 16 residues. V shed 4 bases and J shed 0 bases, with 11 bases lying between them. The germline CDR1 and CDR2 sequences are SGHDT and YYEEEE. In DNA form, the CDR3 reads TGTGCCAGCAGCAACCTACAAATCTCTGGGGCCAACGTCCTGACTTTC. Protein product: CASSNLQISGANVLTF.

This clone was seen a single time. The chain carries TRBV5-1 and TRBJ2-2; D not resolved. Germline V lookup: CDR1 SGHRS, CDR2 YFSETQ. This CDR3 has 14 amino acids. V shed 1 base and J shed 4 bases, with 8 bases lying between them. In DNA, the CDR3 is TGCGCCAGCAGCTTGAGTCAGCCCACCGGGGAGCTGTTTTTT. Protein: CASSLSQPTGELFF. The variable domain in full, completed from reference TRBV5-1 and TRBJ2-2, reads KAGVTQTPRYLIKTRGQQVTLSCSPISGHRSVSWYQQTPGQGLQFLFEYFSETQRNKGNFPGRFSGRQFSNSRSEMNVSTLELGDSALYLCASSLSQPTGELFFGEGSRLTVL.

Only a few counts were recorded for this clone. The chain couples TRBV19 to TRBJ1-5; no definite D call. V lost 2 bases to trimming and J lost 0 bases, with 14 bases between them. This CDR3 comprises 17 residues. CDR1 is LNHDA and CDR2 is SQIVND in the germline V gene (reference sequence). The chain's CDR3 is CASSIRHGLDSNQPQHF. Here the CDR3 DNA reads TGTGCCAGTAGTATACGACATGGACTGGATAGCAATCAGCCCCAGCATTTT. The entire variable domain, with the rest obtained from reference TRBV19 and TRBJ1-5, is as follows: DGGITQSPKYLFRKEGQNVTLSCEQNLNHDAMYWYRQDPGQGLRLIYYSQIVNDFQKGDIAEGYSVSREKKESFPLTVTSAQKNPTAFYLCASSIRHGLDSNQPQHFGDGTRLSIL.

J is TRBJ2-3 and V is TRBV11-3, with TRBD2 matching over 10 bases. Trimming cost V 5 bases and J 6 bases; bases outside gene matches: 8. CDR3 length equals 15 residues. Per the germline V gene, CDR1 is SGHNT and CDR2 is YENEEA. The CDR3 reads CASSPSGGAADTQYF. CDR3 DNA sequence: TGTGCCAGCAGCCCCAGCGGGGGGGCTGCTGATACGCAGTATTTT.

In this sample, this clone turned up once. The chain joins TRBV2 to TRBJ1-6; tentatively, D is TRBD1 (5 bases). V dropped 2 bases and J dropped 4 bases, with 12 bases sitting between them. CDR1 is SNHLY and CDR2 is FYNNEI in the germline V gene. The CDR3 totals 16 residues. The CDR3 bases are TGTGCCAGCAGTGAATGGGAGGGGACGTATAATTCACCCCTCCACTTT. Its protein is CASSEWEGTYNSPLHF. Full variable domain (remainder filled in from reference TRBV2 and TRBJ1-6): EPEVTQTPSHQVTQMGQEVILRCVPISNHLYFYWYRQILGQKVEFLVSFYNNEISEKSEIFDDQFSVERPDGSNFTLKIRSTKLEDSAMYFCASSEWEGTYNSPLHFGNGTRLTVT.

V usage is TRBV5-4 and J usage is TRBJ1-3; TRBD1 aligns across 7 bases. This CDR3 has 15 amino acids. The germline V gene has CDR1 SGHNT and CDR2 YYREEE (reference sequence). With 0 bases clipped from V and 4 bases from J, the junction kept 4 bases outside the gene matches. The CDR3 here is CASSLDGTVGNTIYF. The DNA for the CDR3 is TGTGCCAGCAGCTTGGATGGGACAGTCGGAAACACCATATATTTT. Full variable domain (outside the CDR3, taken from reference TRBV5-4 and TRBJ1-3): ETGVTQSPTHLIKTRGQQVTLRCSSQSGHNTVSWYQQALGQGPQFIFQYYREEENGRGNFPPRFSGLQFPNYSSELNVNALELDDSALYLCASSLDGTVGNTIYFGEGSWLTVV.

The genes are TRBV29-1 and TRBJ2-7; D might be TRBD1 (6 bases). This CDR3 is 12 amino acids long. Germline V gene lookup returns CDR1 SQVTM and CDR2 ANQGSEA. The ends were cut back, 6 bases at V and 3 bases at J, with 12 bases in the middle. The CDR3 region has the DNA TGCAGCGTACAGGGTGTCAGCTACGAGCAGTACTTC. Its protein is CSVQGVSYEQYF.

This chain links TRBV7-8 with TRBJ2-3; no clear D gene. V lost 8 bases to trimming and J lost 5 bases, with 8 bases between them. CDR3 length: 11 residues. Germline V gives CDR1 SGHVS, CDR2 FQNEAQ. As DNA, the CDR3 is TGTGCCAGCGGCAAGGTAGATACGCAGTATTTT. Amino acid sequence: CASGKVDTQYF.

The chain links TRBV11-2 to TRBJ2-1, with 8 bases lining up with TRBD2. This CDR3 has 15 amino acids. Germline CDR1 SGHAT, CDR2 FQNNGV. V shed 3 bases and J 4 bases; nucleotides not matched to a gene: 5. The CDR3 sequence: CASSFRGGVYNEQFF. The DNA for the CDR3 is TGTGCCAGCAGCTTTCGGGGGGGCGTTTACAATGAGCAGTTCTTC.

This clone was observed once. This sequence joins TRBV9 and TRBJ2-3; 7 bases match TRBD1. CDR1 SGDLS and CDR2 YYNGEE come from the germline V gene. V was pared by 3 bases and J by 0 bases, with 1 base of the junction left unmatched. CDR3 length: 14 amino acids. CDR3 in DNA: TGTGCCAGCAGCGAACAGGGGAGCACAGATACGCAGTATTTT. Its translation: CASSEQGSTDTQYF.

The chain joins TRBV2 to TRBJ1-4; D is uncertain. With 6 bases removed from V and 3 bases from J, the gap between germline ends came to 17 bases. The CDR3 is 16 residues long. The germline gives CDR1 SNHLY, CDR2 FYNNEI. CDR3 sequence (DNA): TGTGCCAGCAGAGATCTATTACGGCCGGCTAATGAAAAACTGTTTTTT. This translates into CASRDLLRPANEKLFF.

This clone was seen only once. The rearrangement links TRBV14 to TRBJ1-2; the D is unclear. CDR1 is SGHDN, CDR2 FVKESK, per germline. V lost 3 bases and J 8 bases, leaving 16 bases between the germline ends. CDR3 size: 14 residues. The CDR3 sequence: CASSHLVAPWGYTF. The CDR3 DNA follows: TGTGCCAGCAGCCACCTGGTGGCCCCGTGGGGCTACACCTTC. The whole variable domain, remainder taken from reference TRBV14 and TRBJ1-2, is EAGVTQFPSHSVIEKGQTVTLRCDPISGHDNLYWYRRVMGKEIKFLLHFVKESKQDESGMPNNRFLAERTGGTYSTLKVQPAELEDSGVYFCASSHLVAPWGYTFGSGTRLTVV.

The CDR3 bases are TGTGCCAGCAGTATTAGCGGGGGGGCCGGTGGTGAGCAGTTCTTC. As protein: CASSISGGAGGEQFF. The rearrangement links TRBV6-6 to TRBJ2-1; 11 bases map to TRBD2. Per the germline V gene, CDR1 is MNHNY and CDR2 is SVGAGI (reference sequence). The CDR3 sequence is 15 residues long. V was clipped by 5 bases and J by 9 bases; unmatched bases: 9.

This chain uses TRBV6-5 with TRBJ1-5, with TRBD1 matching over 9 bases. Per the germline V gene, CDR1 is MNHEY and CDR2 is SVGAGI. This CDR3 has 15 residues. V shed 6 bases, J shed 4 bases, and the junction held 7 bases outside the gene matches. The CDR3 loop is CASREQGAKNQPQHF. The DNA of the CDR3 is TGTGCCAGCAGGGAACAGGGGGCTAAGAATCAGCCCCAGCATTTT.

CDR3 DNA: TGTGCCAGCAGTTGGGCTGGGGGTGAAAACGAAAAACTGTTTTTT. This codes for CASSWAGGENEKLFF. V usage is TRBV28 and J usage is TRBJ1-4, with a weak D call TRBD1 (5 bases). Germline CDR1 and CDR2: MDHEN and SYDVKM. The CDR3 is made up of 15 amino acids. The germline V and J ends were trimmed by 4 bases and 8 bases, with 17 bases remaining between them.

The CDR3 DNA sequence: TGTGCCAGCAGTTTTTATCCGGGACACGAAGAGCAGTACTTC. Protein product: CASSFYPGHEEQYF. The rearrangement joins TRBV28 to TRBJ2-7, with D possibly matching TRBD1 (6 bases). CDR1 is MDHEN, CDR2 SYDVKM, per germline. The CDR3 runs 14 residues. V was pared by 3 bases and J by 7 bases, with 16 bases between. Supplemented by reference TRBV28 and TRBJ2-7, the full variable domain reads DVKVTQSSRYLVKRTGEKVFLECVQDMDHENMFWYRQDPGLGLRLIYFSYDVKMKEKGDIPEGYSVSREKKERFSLILESASTNQTSMYLCASSFYPGHEEQYFGPGTRLTVT.

CDR3 loop: CASSPTGYNEQFF. In nucleotides, the CDR3 is TGTGCCAGCAGCCCGACAGGGTACAATGAGCAGTTCTTC. The genes are TRBV6-6 and TRBJ2-1; 7 nucleotides match TRBD1. This CDR3 spans 13 amino acids. Germline V lookup: CDR1 MNHNY, CDR2 SVGAGI (reference sequence). J gave up 4 bases and V 6 bases, and 3 bases lay outside the gene matches.

The sample holds one count of this clone. The chain employs TRBV14 and TRBJ2-1; 9 bases are shared with TRBD2. The CDR3 runs 16 residues. Germline V lookup: CDR1 SGHDN, CDR2 FVKESK. J was trimmed by 1 base and V by 4 bases; bases with no gene match: 5. This CDR3 reads CASSRLADFSYNEQFF. The CDR3 nucleotides are TGTGCCAGCAGCCGACTAGCGGACTTTTCCTACAATGAGCAGTTCTTC.

As for this clone: Other DNA sequences within the sample encode an identical CDR3. V is TRBV7-9 and J is TRBJ2-5; 7 bases line up with TRBD1. The CDR3 extends over 14 amino acids. The V segment lost 2 bases and the J segment 3 bases; nucleotides outside the gene matches: 3. CDR1 and CDR2 (germline): SEHNR, FQNEAQ (reference sequence). The CDR3: CASSLLTGKETQYF. Written as DNA, the CDR3 is TGTGCCAGCAGCTTACTGACAGGGAAAGAGACCCAGTACTTC.

The chain couples TRBV19 to TRBJ2-1; D unclear. The CDR3 has 15 amino acids. Germline V gives CDR1 LNHDA, CDR2 SQIVND (reference sequence). The V end was cut by 5 bases, the J end by 0 bases, with 11 bases between. This chain's CDR3 is CASSPRLDSYNEQFF. The CDR3, as DNA: TGTGCCAGTAGTCCCCGACTCGACTCCTACAATGAGCAGTTCTTC.

This sequence joins TRBV27 and TRBJ1-1, with D perhaps matching TRBD1 (5 bases). Trimming took off 3 bases at V and 1 base at J, with 12 bases between the two ends. CDR1 is MNHEY, CDR2 SMNVEV, per germline (reference sequence). The CDR3 spans 15 residues. CDR3 protein: CASSFSGFANTEAFF. The CDR3 nucleotides read TGTGCCAGCAGTTTCTCAGGGTTCGCGAACACTGAAGCTTTCTTT.

The DNA for the CDR3 is TGTGCCAGCAGTTCCGGGACACCGAACACTGAAGCTTTCTTT. Translation: CASSSGTPNTEAFF. V is TRBV28 and J is TRBJ1-1; a weak D match, TRBD1 (6 bases). CDR1 and CDR2 from the germline V gene are MDHEN and SYDVKM. The CDR3 extends over 14 amino acids. Trimming cost V 4 bases and J 1 base, with 10 bases left between them.

The gene calls are TRBV30 and TRBJ1-2, with TRBD1 matching over 9 bases. Unmatched junction bases numbered 2, after V lost 2 bases and J lost 1 base. In germline, CDR1 is GTSNPN, CDR2 SVGIG (reference sequence). This CDR3 has 14 residues. The DNA of the CDR3 is TGTGCCTGGAGTTTGGGACAGGGTAACTATGGCTACACCTTC. It codes for CAWSLGQGNYGYTF.

The chain is built from TRBV28 and TRBJ1-5; no clear D. The CDR3 runs 14 residues. Trimming stripped 7 bases from V and 5 bases from J, with 15 bases between. The germline V gene encodes CDR1 MDHEN and CDR2 SYDVKM. The CDR3: CASINPVAHQPQHF. In nucleotides, the CDR3 is TGTGCCAGCATTAACCCCGTTGCCCATCAGCCCCAGCATTTT. Using reference TRBV28 and TRBJ1-5 for the parts outside the CDR3, the full variable domain is DVKVTQSSRYLVKRTGEKVFLECVQDMDHENMFWYRQDPGLGLRLIYFSYDVKMKEKGDIPEGYSVSREKKERFSLILESASTNQTSMYLCASINPVAHQPQHFGDGTRLSIL.